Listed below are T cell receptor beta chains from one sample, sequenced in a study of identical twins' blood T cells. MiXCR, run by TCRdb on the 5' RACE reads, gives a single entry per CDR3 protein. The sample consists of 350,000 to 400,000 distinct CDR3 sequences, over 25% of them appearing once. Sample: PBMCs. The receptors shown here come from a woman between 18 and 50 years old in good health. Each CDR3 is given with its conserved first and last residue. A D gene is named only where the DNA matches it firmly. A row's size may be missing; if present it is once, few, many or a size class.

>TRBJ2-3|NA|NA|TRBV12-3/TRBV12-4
CASSASRVDTQYF
TGTGCCAGCAGTGCTTCGCGGGTGGATACGCAGTATTTT
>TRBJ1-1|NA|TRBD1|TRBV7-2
CASVPLQGRNTEAFF
TGTGCCAGCGTTCCGTTACAGGGGCGGAACACTGAAGCTTTCTTT
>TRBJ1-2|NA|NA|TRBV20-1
CSARDQDNSYGYTF
TGCAGTGCTAGAGATCAAGATAACAGCTATGGCTACACCTTC
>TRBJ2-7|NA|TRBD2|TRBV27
CASSTLAGGINEQYF
TGTGCCAGCAGTACGCTAGCGGGAGGGATCAACGAGCAGTACTTC
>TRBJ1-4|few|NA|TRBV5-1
CASSFNRAGSEKLFF
TGCGCCAGCAGCTTTAATAGGGCAGGGAGTGAAAAACTGTTTTTT
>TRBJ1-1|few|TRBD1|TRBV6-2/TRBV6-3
CASSPGQGVTEAFF
TGTGCCAGCAGTCCGGGACAGGGGGTTACTGAAGCTTTCTTT
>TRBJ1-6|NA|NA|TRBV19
CASRPQGGDNSPLHF
TGTGCCAGTAGGCCACAGGGCGGCGATAATTCACCCCTCCACTTT
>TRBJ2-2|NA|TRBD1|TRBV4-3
CASSPLGQGDTGELFF
TGCGCCAGCAGCCCTCTCGGACAGGGGGACACCGGGGAGCTGTTTTTT
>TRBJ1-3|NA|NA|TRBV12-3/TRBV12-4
CASTMGGNTIYF
TGTGCCAGCACCATGGGGGGAAACACCATATATTTT
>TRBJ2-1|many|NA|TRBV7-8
CASRLVDEQFF
TGTGCCAGCAGGTTAGTGGATGAGCAGTTCTTC
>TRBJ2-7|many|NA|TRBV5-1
CASAGGAYEQYF
TGCGCCAGCGCCGGAGGCGCCTACGAGCAGTACTTC
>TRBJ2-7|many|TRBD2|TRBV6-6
CASTSGSYEQYF
TGTGCCAGCACTAGCGGCTCCTACGAGCAGTACTTC
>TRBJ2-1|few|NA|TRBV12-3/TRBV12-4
CASSPRALEQFF
TGTGCCAGCAGTCCTCGGGCTCTTGAGCAGTTCTTC
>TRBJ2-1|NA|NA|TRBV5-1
CASAKGRESYNEQFF
TGCGCCAGCGCTAAGGGGAGAGAATCCTACAATGAGCAGTTCTTC
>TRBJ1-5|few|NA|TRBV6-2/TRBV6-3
CASSWNPRQDLYQPQHF
TGTGCCAGCAGTTGGAACCCCCGGCAGGACCTTTATCAGCCCCAGCATTTT
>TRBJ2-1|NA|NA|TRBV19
CASMRWGSGNEQFF
TGTGCCAGTATGCGTTGGGGCTCGGGAAATGAGCAGTTCTTC
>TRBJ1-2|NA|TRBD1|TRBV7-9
CASSTGAYGYTF
TGTGCCAGCAGTACAGGGGCCTATGGCTACACCTTC
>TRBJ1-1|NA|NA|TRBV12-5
CASGFSRENIEAFF
TGTGCTAGTGGTTTTTCCCGGGAGAACATTGAAGCTTTCTTT
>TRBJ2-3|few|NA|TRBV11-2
CASGALGSTDTQYF
TGTGCCAGCGGAGCGTTGGGGAGCACAGATACGCAGTATTTT
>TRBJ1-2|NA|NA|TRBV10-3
CAISEGEGRDYGYTF
TGTGCCATCAGTGAGGGGGAAGGGCGAGACTATGGCTACACCTTC
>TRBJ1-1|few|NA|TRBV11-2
CASSQGGTGNTEAFF
TGTGCCAGCAGCCAAGGCGGGACCGGGAACACTGAAGCTTTCTTT
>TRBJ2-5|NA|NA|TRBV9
CASSESPALETQYF
TGTGCCAGCAGCGAGAGTCCAGCGTTAGAGACCCAGTACTTC
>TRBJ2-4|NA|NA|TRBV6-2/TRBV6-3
CASSYSYVSPKNIQYF
TGTGCCAGCAGTTATTCCTACGTCAGCCCCAAAAACATTCAGTACTTC
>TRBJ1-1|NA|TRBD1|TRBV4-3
CASSPQGQGATEAFF
TGCGCCAGCAGCCCTCAAGGACAGGGGGCAACTGAAGCTTTCTTT
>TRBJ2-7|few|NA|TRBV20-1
CSASRSLNEQYF
TGCAGTGCTAGTCGGTCTCTTAACGAGCAGTACTTC
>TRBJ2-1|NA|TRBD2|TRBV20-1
CSAPRQRGYNEQFF
TGCAGTGCTCCACGGCAGCGGGGGTACAATGAGCAGTTCTTC
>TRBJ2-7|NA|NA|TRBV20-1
CSARLLRGKQGRSYEQYF
TGCAGTGCTAGACTACTAAGGGGCAAACAGGGACGCTCCTACGAGCAGTACTTC
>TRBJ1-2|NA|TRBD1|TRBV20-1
CSASDRGTHYGYTF
TGCAGTGCTAGCGACAGGGGTACCCACTATGGCTACACCTTC
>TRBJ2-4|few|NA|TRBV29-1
CSVGEGLEYIQYF
TGCAGCGTTGGTGAGGGCTTGGAATACATTCAGTACTTC
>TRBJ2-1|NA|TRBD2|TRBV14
CASSYPTSGGNLYNEQFF
TGTGCCAGCAGCTACCCAACTAGCGGGGGAAATCTCTACAATGAGCAGTTCTTC
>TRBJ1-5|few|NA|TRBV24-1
CATSESGADQPQHF
TGTGCCACCAGTGAGAGTGGGGCTGATCAGCCCCAGCATTTT
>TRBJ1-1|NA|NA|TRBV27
CASRTDKWLPFF
TGTGCCAGCAGGACGGACAAATGGCTCCCTTTCTTT
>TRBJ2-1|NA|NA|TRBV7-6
CASSPYPNEQFF
TGTGCCAGCAGCCCCTATCCCAATGAGCAGTTCTTC
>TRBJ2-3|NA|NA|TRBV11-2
CASSWGDPFSDTQYF
TGTGCCAGCAGCTGGGGGGACCCATTTTCAGATACGCAGTATTTT
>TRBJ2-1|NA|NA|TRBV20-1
CSASRGPLSNEQFF
TGCAGTGCTAGCCGGGGGCCTTTAAGCAATGAGCAGTTCTTC
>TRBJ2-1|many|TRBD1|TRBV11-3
CASSYQGAGEQFF
TGTGCCAGCAGTTATCAGGGGGCTGGTGAGCAGTTCTTC
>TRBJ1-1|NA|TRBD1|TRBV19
CVSSNLGTGNTEAFF
TGTGTCAGTAGTAATCTCGGGACAGGGAACACTGAAGCTTTCTTT